This T cell receptor (beta chain) was sequenced in a study of T cell changes during pregnancy in multiple sclerosis. This clone was seen just once. Deletions cut 0 bases from V and 1 base from J, with 13 bases between. CDR3 size: 17 residues. In germline, CDR1 is SGDLS, CDR2 YYNGEE. Method: immunoSEQ multiplex PCR; TCRdb's copy keeps in-frame clones and lacks some. The sample has tens of thousands of clones, over 85% seen once; the top ten hold roughly 7%. The sample consisted of CD8+ T cells from peripheral blood mononuclear cells, taken in the third trimester of pregnancy. This chain joins TRBV9 and TRBJ2-2; possibly TRBD2 for D (6 bases). The source is a female donor with multiple sclerosis, enrolled in a pregnancy study. CDR3 region: CASSVDPTRLNTGELFF. The DNA of the CDR3 is TGTGCCAGCAGCGTAGACCCGACTAGGTTGAACACCGGGGAGCTGTTTTTT.